This T cell receptor beta chain was sequenced in a study of cytomegalovirus exposure and HLA in healthy donors. This clone came up a few times. The antigen remains unidentified. Germline V CDR1 and CDR2: LNHDA, SQIVND (reference sequence). The V and J ends lost 3 bases and 1 base, in that order; junction bases with no gene match: 5. There are 15 residues in the CDR3. Findings and limits, study-wide: The study recorded 164 TCR beta chains that were cytomegalovirus-associated.

Researchers ran the PCR with 60 Vbeta and 13 Jbeta primers. Some clones are missing from TCRdb's copy, which holds only in-frame ones; the method was immunoSEQ multiplex PCR. In the table there are under 200,000 clones, 60% to 85% of which are singletons. The clonotype originates from a woman in her thirties in good health and CMV-seronegative. Sequencing was done on a sample of PBMCs. J is TRBJ1-2 and V is TRBV19; 7 positions agree with TRBD1. CDR3 coding DNA: TGTGCCAGTAGTATTACGGGACAGTATAACTATGGCTACACCTTC. This translates into CASSITGQYNYGYTF.